The T cell receptor (beta chain) under discussion was sequenced for a study of radiotherapy plus CTLA-4 blockade in lung cancer. About the study: In 18% of patients, objective responses were seen; 31% had disease control. Points from the study as a whole: The best predictor of response was reported to be early blood T cell clone dynamics, with interferon-beta. Radiotherapy with ipilimumab was followed by blood expansion of tumor-derived clones.

The repertoire was sequenced with immunoSEQ multiplex PCR; TCRdb's copy has only in-frame clones and lacks some. The sample records 40,000 to 50,000 clones, 82% being singletons. CDR3 length: 15 residues. Trimming cost V 5 bases and J 0 bases, with 8 bases left between them. Germline V CDR1 and CDR2: MNHEY, SVGAGI. Turning to this clone: Antigen unknown.

Lung cancer patients with chemo-refractory metastatic non-small-cell disease were given focal radiation plus CTLA-4 blockade with ipilimumab. The sample consisted of peripheral blood, taken from a patient treated with radiotherapy plus ipilimumab. The source of this sequence is a human donor with non-small cell lung cancer who had stable disease on radiotherapy plus ipilimumab. V is TRBV6-5 and J is TRBJ2-6, with a possible D match to TRBD1 (6 bases). The CDR3: CASSADSSGANVLTF. CDR3 in DNA: TGTGCCAGCAGTGCGGACAGCTCTGGGGCCAACGTCCTGACTTTC.